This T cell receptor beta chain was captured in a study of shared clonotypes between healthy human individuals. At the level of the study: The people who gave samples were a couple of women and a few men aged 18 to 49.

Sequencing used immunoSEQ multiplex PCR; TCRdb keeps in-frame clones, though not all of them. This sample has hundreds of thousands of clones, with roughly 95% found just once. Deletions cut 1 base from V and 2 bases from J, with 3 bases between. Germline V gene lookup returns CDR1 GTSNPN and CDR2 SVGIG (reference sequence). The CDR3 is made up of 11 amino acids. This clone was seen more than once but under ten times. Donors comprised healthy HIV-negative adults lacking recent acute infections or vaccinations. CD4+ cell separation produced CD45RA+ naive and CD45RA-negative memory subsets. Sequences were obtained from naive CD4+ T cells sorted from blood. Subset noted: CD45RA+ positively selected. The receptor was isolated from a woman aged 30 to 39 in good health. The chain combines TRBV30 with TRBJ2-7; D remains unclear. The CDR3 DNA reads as TGTGCCTGGAGTGCCGCCTACGAGCAGTACTTC. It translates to CAWSAAYEQYF.